A selection of T cell receptor beta chains follows, all from one sample in a study of blood T cell repertoires in COVID-19. Repertoires were generated with immunoSEQ multiplex PCR, while TCRdb's copy carries only in-frame clones and drops some. The top ten hold under 8% of the sample, which has some 120,000 clones, 75% to 90% seen once. The specimen was peripheral blood. These receptors were collected from a man between 70 and 80 years old with acute or convalescent COVID-19. Each CDR3 is given with its conserved first and last residue. The order of the fields is CDR3 DNA, CDR3 protein, clone size, CDR3 length, J gene, V gene, D gene. D genes are given only for firm matches. Clone size is not always given. Where it is, it says once, few, many or a class for expanded clones.

cdr3_nt: TGCGCCAGCAGCTTGGGAGGTTTGGACAGGGTTCGATTCGCTTATGGCTACACCTTC
cdr3_aa: CASSLGGLDRVRFAYGYTF
clone_size: few
cdr3_length: 19
j_call: TRBJ1-2
v_call: TRBV5-1
d_call: TRBD1

cdr3_nt: TGTGCCAGCAGTCCAATCACAGGGGTTGAAAAACTGTTTTTT
cdr3_aa: CASSPITGVEKLFF
clone_size: -
cdr3_length: 14
j_call: TRBJ1-4
v_call: TRBV28
d_call: TRBD1

cdr3_nt: TGTGCCAGCAGTCCCTTGCGGGGACGCACCGGGGAGCTGTTTTTT
cdr3_aa: CASSPLRGRTGELFF
clone_size: -
cdr3_length: 15
j_call: TRBJ2-2
v_call: TRBV28
d_call: -

cdr3_nt: TGTGCCAGCAGCAAAGTGCCGCGTCGAGATGAAAAACTGTTTTTT
cdr3_aa: CASSKVPRRDEKLFF
clone_size: -
cdr3_length: 15
j_call: TRBJ1-4
v_call: TRBV21-1
d_call: -

cdr3_nt: TGTGCCAGCAGCAAAGCAGGGGGACGAATCTATGGCTACACCTTC
cdr3_aa: CASSKAGGRIYGYTF
clone_size: -
cdr3_length: 15
j_call: TRBJ1-2
v_call: TRBV7-9
d_call: TRBD1

cdr3_nt: TGTGCCAGCAGTCACCAAGCCAATGAGCAGTTCTTC
cdr3_aa: CASSHQANEQFF
clone_size: -
cdr3_length: 12
j_call: TRBJ2-1
v_call: TRBV4-2
d_call: -

cdr3_nt: TGCGCCAGCAGCATGACAGGGCCGGAGGGGCAGTTCTTC
cdr3_aa: CASSMTGPEGQFF
clone_size: -
cdr3_length: 13
j_call: TRBJ2-1
v_call: TRBV5-1
d_call: -

cdr3_nt: TGCAGCGTTCCGGGACAGGGGAGTAACGGCTACACCTTC
cdr3_aa: CSVPGQGSNGYTF
clone_size: few
cdr3_length: 13
j_call: TRBJ1-2
v_call: TRBV29-1
d_call: TRBD1

cdr3_nt: TGTGCCAGCGGAAAGACAGGGGGGGCCTACGAGCAGTACTTC
cdr3_aa: CASGKTGGAYEQYF
clone_size: few
cdr3_length: 14
j_call: TRBJ2-7
v_call: TRBV28
d_call: TRBD1

cdr3_nt: TGTGCCAGCAGGTCCGGGGGGTACTATGGCTACACCTTC
cdr3_aa: CASRSGGYYGYTF
clone_size: -
cdr3_length: 13
j_call: TRBJ1-2
v_call: TRBV5-8
d_call: -

cdr3_nt: TGCGCCAGCAGCCCCATCGGACTAGCGTCATACAATGAGCAGTTCTTC
cdr3_aa: CASSPIGLASYNEQFF
clone_size: few
cdr3_length: 16
j_call: TRBJ2-1
v_call: TRBV4-1
d_call: TRBD2

cdr3_nt: TGTGCCAGCAGCCCACCGGGACAGAACACCGGGGAGCTGTTTTTT
cdr3_aa: CASSPPGQNTGELFF
clone_size: -
cdr3_length: 15
j_call: TRBJ2-2
v_call: TRBV14
d_call: -

cdr3_nt: TGTGCCAGCTCACCTAGGGAGGGCGCAGATACGCAGTATTTT
cdr3_aa: CASSPREGADTQYF
clone_size: -
cdr3_length: 14
j_call: TRBJ2-3
v_call: TRBV18
d_call: TRBD2

cdr3_nt: TGCGCCAGCAGCTTGACCACCTTTCGGAGTCGTCGAGCGGGAGGGTCCTACGAGCAGTACTTC
cdr3_aa: CASSLTTFRSRRAGGSYEQYF
clone_size: -
cdr3_length: 21
j_call: TRBJ2-7
v_call: TRBV5-1
d_call: TRBD2

cdr3_nt: TGCGCCAGCAGTCGCGGTCCAGGACAACAGAACTATGGCTACACCTTC
cdr3_aa: CASSRGPGQQNYGYTF
clone_size: -
cdr3_length: 16
j_call: TRBJ1-2
v_call: TRBV5-1
d_call: -

cdr3_nt: TGTGCCAGCACCCGGGCAGGGGGCCTCACAGATACGCAGTATTTT
cdr3_aa: CASTRAGGLTDTQYF
clone_size: -
cdr3_length: 15
j_call: TRBJ2-3
v_call: TRBV6-5
d_call: TRBD1

cdr3_nt: TGTGCCAGCAGAGGACCGGGACAGGGCTATGAAAAACTGTTTTTT
cdr3_aa: CASRGPGQGYEKLFF
clone_size: -
cdr3_length: 15
j_call: TRBJ1-4
v_call: TRBV28
d_call: TRBD1

cdr3_nt: TGTGCCAGCACTCCGTCGACAGGGGCAGATACGCAGTATTTT
cdr3_aa: CASTPSTGADTQYF
clone_size: -
cdr3_length: 14
j_call: TRBJ2-3
v_call: TRBV28
d_call: TRBD1

cdr3_nt: TGTGCTAGCAGCTCAAGCGGGGGGGACACAGATACGCAGTATTTT
cdr3_aa: CASSSSGGDTDTQYF
clone_size: -
cdr3_length: 15
j_call: TRBJ2-3
v_call: TRBV7-7
d_call: TRBD2

cdr3_nt: TGTGCCAGCAGCGTCCGGGGGGCTATACAAGAGACCCAGTACTTC
cdr3_aa: CASSVRGAIQETQYF
clone_size: -
cdr3_length: 15
j_call: TRBJ2-5
v_call: TRBV9
d_call: -

cdr3_nt: TGTGCCAGCAGTGTTCAGGGGGCGCGGCAGCCCCAGCATTTT
cdr3_aa: CASSVQGARQPQHF
clone_size: -
cdr3_length: 14
j_call: TRBJ1-5
v_call: TRBV2
d_call: TRBD1

cdr3_nt: TGTGCCAGCAGCACCAAAGGGGGACTAGCGGGAGTCGAGCAGTTCTTC
cdr3_aa: CASSTKGGLAGVEQFF
clone_size: -
cdr3_length: 16
j_call: TRBJ2-1
v_call: TRBV11-2
d_call: TRBD2

cdr3_nt: TGCGCCAGCAGCCCGACTAGCGATGAGCAGTTCTTC
cdr3_aa: CASSPTSDEQFF
clone_size: many
cdr3_length: 12
j_call: TRBJ2-1
v_call: TRBV10-2
d_call: TRBD2

cdr3_nt: TGTGCCAGCAGCGAGGGACTAGCGGGGTCGACAGATACGCAGTATTTT
cdr3_aa: CASSEGLAGSTDTQYF
clone_size: -
cdr3_length: 16
j_call: TRBJ2-3
v_call: TRBV7-3
d_call: TRBD2

cdr3_nt: TGTGCCAGTAGTATAGATCATTGGGGGGTCCCCGGGGAGCTGTTTTTT
cdr3_aa: CASSIDHWGVPGELFF
clone_size: few
cdr3_length: 16
j_call: TRBJ2-2
v_call: TRBV19
d_call: -

cdr3_nt: TGTGCCAGCAGGTCCCCCTTGGAGGGAAAACTGTTTTTT
cdr3_aa: CASRSPLEGKLFF
clone_size: -
cdr3_length: 13
j_call: TRBJ1-4
v_call: TRBV6-5
d_call: -

cdr3_nt: TGTGCCAGCAGCTTAGGCGGGGGACTCTCCTACGAGCAGTACTTC
cdr3_aa: CASSLGGGLSYEQYF
clone_size: -
cdr3_length: 15
j_call: TRBJ2-7
v_call: TRBV7-2
d_call: TRBD2

cdr3_nt: TGTGCCAGCAGCCAAGGGACAGACTACGAGCAGTACTTC
cdr3_aa: CASSQGTDYEQYF
clone_size: -
cdr3_length: 13
j_call: TRBJ2-7
v_call: TRBV3-1/TRBV3-2
d_call: -